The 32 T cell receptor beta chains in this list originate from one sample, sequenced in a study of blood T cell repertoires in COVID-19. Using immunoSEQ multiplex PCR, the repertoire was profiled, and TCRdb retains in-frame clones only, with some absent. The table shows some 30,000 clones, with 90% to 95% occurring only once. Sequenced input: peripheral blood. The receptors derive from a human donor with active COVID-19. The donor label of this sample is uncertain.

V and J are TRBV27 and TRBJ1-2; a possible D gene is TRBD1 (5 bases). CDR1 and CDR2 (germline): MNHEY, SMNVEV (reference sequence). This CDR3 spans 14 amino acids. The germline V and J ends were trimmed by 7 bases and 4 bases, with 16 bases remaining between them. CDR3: CASTSGVIGYGYTF. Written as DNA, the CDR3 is TGTGCCAGCACCTCGGGGGTAATTGGCTATGGCTACACCTTC.

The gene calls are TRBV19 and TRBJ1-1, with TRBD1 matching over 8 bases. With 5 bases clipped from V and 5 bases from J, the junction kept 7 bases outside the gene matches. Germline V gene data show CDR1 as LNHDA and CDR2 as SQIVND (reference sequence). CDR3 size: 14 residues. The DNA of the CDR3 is TGTGCCAGTAGTCCAACAGGGGGAAGGACTGAAGCTTTCTTT. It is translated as CASSPTGGRTEAFF. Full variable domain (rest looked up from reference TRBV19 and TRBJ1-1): DGGITQSPKYLFRKEGQNVTLSCEQNLNHDAMYWYRQDPGQGLRLIYYSQIVNDFQKGDIAEGYSVSREKKESFPLTVTSAQKNPTAFYLCASSPTGGRTEAFFGQGTRLTVV.

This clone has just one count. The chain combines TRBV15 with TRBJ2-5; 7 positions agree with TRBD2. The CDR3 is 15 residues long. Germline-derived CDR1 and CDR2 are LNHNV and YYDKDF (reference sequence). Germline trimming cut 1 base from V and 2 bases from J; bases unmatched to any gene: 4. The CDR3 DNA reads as TGTGCCACCAGCAGAGGGGGGAGGGGACAAGAGACCCAGTACTTC. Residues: CATSRGGRGQETQYF.

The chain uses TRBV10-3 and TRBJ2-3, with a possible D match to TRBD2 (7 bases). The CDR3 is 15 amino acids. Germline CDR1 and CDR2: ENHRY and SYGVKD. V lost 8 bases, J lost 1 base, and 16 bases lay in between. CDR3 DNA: TGTGCCATCGGGGGGGCCCAAAGGGGCACAGATACGCAGTATTTT. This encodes CAIGGAQRGTDTQYF.

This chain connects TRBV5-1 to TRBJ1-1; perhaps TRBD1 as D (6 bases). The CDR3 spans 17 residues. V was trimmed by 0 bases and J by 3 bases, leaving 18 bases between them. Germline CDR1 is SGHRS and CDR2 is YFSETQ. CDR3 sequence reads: CASSLGAGRGADTEAFF. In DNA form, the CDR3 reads TGCGCCAGCAGCTTGGGGGCGGGACGGGGGGCTGACACTGAAGCTTTCTTT.

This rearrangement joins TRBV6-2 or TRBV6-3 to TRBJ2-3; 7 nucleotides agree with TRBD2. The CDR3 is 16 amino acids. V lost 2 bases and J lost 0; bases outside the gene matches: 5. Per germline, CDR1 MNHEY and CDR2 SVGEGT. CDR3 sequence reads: CASSYGLAESTDTQYF. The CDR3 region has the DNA TGTGCCAGCAGTTACGGGCTAGCGGAGAGCACAGATACGCAGTATTTT.

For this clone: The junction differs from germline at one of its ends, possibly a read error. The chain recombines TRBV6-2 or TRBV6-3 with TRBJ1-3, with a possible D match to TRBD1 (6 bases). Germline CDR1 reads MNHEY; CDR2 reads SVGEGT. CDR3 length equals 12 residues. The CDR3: CASSYGPGQPDF. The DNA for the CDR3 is TGTGCCAGCAGTTACGGTCCCGGACAGCCGGATTTT.

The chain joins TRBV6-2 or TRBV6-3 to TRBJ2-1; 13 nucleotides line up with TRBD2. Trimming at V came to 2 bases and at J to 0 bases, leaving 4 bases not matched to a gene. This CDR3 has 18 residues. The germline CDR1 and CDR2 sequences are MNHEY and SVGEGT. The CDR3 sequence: CASSYATSGRPSYNEQFF. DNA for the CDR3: TGTGCCAGCAGTTACGCGACTAGCGGGAGGCCCTCCTACAATGAGCAGTTCTTC.

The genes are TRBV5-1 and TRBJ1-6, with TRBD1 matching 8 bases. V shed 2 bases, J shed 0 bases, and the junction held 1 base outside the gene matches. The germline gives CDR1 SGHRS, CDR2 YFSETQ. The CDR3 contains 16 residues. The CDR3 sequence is CASSFTGGSYNSPLHF. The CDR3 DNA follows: TGCGCCAGCAGCTTTACAGGGGGCTCCTATAATTCACCCCTCCACTTT.

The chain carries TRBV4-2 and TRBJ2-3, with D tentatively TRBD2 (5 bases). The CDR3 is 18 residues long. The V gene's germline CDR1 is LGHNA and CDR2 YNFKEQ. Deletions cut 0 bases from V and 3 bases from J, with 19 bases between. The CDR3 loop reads CASSQERVGSLGTDTQYF. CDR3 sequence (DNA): TGTGCCAGCAGCCAAGAGCGGGTGGGGTCGTTGGGAACAGATACGCAGTATTTT.

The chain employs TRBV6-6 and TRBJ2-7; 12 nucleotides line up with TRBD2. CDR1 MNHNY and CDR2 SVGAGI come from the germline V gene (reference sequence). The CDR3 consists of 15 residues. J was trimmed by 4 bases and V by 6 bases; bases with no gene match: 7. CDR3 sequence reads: CASRLTSGGMYEQYF. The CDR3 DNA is TGTGCCAGCAGGTTGACTAGCGGGGGTATGTACGAGCAGTACTTC.

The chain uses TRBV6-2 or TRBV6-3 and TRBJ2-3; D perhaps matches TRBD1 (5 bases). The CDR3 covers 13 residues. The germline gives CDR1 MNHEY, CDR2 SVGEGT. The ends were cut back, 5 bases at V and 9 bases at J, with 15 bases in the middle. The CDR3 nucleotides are TGTGCCAGCAGTAAGGGGCGCCAGTACACGCAGTATTTT. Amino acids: CASSKGRQYTQYF.

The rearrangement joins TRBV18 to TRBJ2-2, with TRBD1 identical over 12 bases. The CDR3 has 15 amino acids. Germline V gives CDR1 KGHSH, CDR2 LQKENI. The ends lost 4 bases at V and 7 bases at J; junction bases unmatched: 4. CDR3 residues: CASSLGQGAIGELFF. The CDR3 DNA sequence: TGTGCCAGCTCACTGGGACAGGGGGCGATCGGGGAGCTGTTTTTT.

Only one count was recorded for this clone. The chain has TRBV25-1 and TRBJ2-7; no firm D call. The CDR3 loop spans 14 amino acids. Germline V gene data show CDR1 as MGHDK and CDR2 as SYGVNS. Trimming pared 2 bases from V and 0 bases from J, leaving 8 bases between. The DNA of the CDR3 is TGTGCCAGCAGTGAACTGATTAGCTCCTACGAGCAGTACTTC. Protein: CASSELISSYEQYF.

The CDR3 reads CASSRTGAADQPQHF. In nucleotides, the CDR3 is TGTGCCAGTAGTAGGACAGGGGCGGCAGATCAGCCCCAGCATTTT. The J gene is TRBJ1-5, the V gene TRBV19; the match to TRBD1 covers 9 bases. Trimming cost V 4 bases and J 5 bases; bases outside gene matches: 6. The CDR3 loop spans 15 amino acids. Germline V gene data show CDR1 as LNHDA and CDR2 as SQIVND (reference sequence).

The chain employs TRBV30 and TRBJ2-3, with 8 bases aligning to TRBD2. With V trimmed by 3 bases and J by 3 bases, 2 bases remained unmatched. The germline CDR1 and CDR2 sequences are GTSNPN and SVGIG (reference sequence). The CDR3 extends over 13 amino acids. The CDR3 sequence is CAWSGGVTDTQYF. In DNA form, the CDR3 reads TGTGCCTGGAGCGGGGGGGTTACAGATACGCAGTATTTT.

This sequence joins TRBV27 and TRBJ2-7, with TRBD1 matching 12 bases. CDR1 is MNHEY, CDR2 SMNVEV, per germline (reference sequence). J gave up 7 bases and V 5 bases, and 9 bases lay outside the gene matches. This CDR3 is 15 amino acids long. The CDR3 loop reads CASSARGQGAREQYF. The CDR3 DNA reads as TGTGCCAGCAGTGCCCGGGGACAGGGGGCGCGAGAGCAGTACTTC.

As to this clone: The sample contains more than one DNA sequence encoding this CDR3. CDR3 amino acids: CASSPRAGAGDSYNEQFF. The CDR3 coding sequence is TGTGCCAGCAGTCCTCGGGCGGGTGCGGGGGACTCCTACAATGAGCAGTTCTTC. This rearrangement joins TRBV27 to TRBJ2-1; TRBD2 matches 7 bases. Trimming removed 5 bases from V and 0 bases from J; junction bases left unmatched: 13. CDR1 and CDR2 from the germline V gene are MNHEY and SMNVEV (reference sequence). CDR3 length: 18 amino acids.

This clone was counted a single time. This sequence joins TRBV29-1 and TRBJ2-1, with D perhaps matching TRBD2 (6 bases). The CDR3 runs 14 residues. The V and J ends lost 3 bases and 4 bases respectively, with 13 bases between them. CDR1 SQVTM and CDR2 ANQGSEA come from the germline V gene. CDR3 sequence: CSVEGEDSYNEQFF. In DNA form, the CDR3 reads TGCAGCGTTGAGGGGGAGGACTCGTACAATGAGCAGTTCTTC.

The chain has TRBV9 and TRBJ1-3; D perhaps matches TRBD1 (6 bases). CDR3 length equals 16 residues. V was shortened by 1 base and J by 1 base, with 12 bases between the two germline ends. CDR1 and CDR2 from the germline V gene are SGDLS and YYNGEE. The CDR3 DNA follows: TGTGCCAGCAGCGTATCTCAGGGGTCGTCTGGAAACACCATATATTTT. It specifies CASSVSQGSSGNTIYF.

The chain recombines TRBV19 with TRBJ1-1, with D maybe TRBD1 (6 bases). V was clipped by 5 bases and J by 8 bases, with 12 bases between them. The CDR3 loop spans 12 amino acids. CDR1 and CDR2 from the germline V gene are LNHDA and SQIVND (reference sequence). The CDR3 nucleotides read TGTGCCAGTAGTGAGAGGGGGACAGAAGCTTTCTTT. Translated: CASSERGTEAFF.

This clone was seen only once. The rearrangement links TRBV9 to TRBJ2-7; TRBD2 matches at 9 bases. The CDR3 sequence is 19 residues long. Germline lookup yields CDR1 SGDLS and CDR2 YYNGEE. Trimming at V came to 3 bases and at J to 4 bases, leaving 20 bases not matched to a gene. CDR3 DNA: TGTGCCAGCAGCGCAGAAGCGGGAGGACCCTTCCTTACACCTTACGAGCAGTACTTC. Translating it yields CASSAEAGGPFLTPYEQYF.

The CDR3 spells CASSQSPWDRGGCNQPQHF. Here the CDR3 DNA reads TGCGCCAGCAGTCAATCGCCTTGGGACAGGGGGGGCTGCAATCAGCCCCAGCATTTT. V usage is TRBV23-1 and J usage is TRBJ1-5; TRBD1 aligns across 11 bases. TRBV23-1 is labeled an ORF, and its function is uncertain. V lost 0 bases and J lost 2; bases outside the gene matches: 9. There are 19 residues in the CDR3.

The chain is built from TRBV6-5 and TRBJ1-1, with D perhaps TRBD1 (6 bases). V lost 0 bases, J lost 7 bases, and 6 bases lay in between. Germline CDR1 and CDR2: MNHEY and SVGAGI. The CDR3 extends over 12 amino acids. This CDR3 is CASSYSTGEAFF. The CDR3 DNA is TGTGCCAGCAGTTACTCGACAGGTGAAGCTTTCTTT.

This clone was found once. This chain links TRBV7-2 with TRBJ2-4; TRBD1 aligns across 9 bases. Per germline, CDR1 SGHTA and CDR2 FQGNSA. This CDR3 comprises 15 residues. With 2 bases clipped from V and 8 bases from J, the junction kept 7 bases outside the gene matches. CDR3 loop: CASSLLGQGRDIQYF. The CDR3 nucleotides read TGTGCCAGCAGCTTATTAGGACAGGGGAGGGACATTCAGTACTTC. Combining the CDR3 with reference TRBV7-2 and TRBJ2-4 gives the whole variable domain GAGVSQSPSNKVTEKGKDVELRCDPISGHTALYWYRQSLGQGLEFLIYFQGNSAPDKSGLPSDRFSAERTGGSVSTLTIQRTQQEDSAVYLCASSLLGQGRDIQYFGAGTRLSVL.

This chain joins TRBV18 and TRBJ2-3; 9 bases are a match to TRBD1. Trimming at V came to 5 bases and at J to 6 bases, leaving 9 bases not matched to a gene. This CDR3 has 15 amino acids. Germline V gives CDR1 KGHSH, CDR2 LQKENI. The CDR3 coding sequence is TGTGCCAGCTCAACGGGACAGGGTTTTTTGGATACGCAGTATTTT. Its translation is CASSTGQGFLDTQYF.

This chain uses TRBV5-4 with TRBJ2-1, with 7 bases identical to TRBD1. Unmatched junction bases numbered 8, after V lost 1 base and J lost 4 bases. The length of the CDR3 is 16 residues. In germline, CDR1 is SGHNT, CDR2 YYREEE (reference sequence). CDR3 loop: CASSLSGQNTYNEQFF. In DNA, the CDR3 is TGTGCCAGCAGCTTGTCGGGACAGAACACGTACAATGAGCAGTTCTTC. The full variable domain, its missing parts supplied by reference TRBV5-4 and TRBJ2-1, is ETGVTQSPTHLIKTRGQQVTLRCSSQSGHNTVSWYQQALGQGPQFIFQYYREEENGRGNFPPRFSGLQFPNYSSELNVNALELDDSALYLCASSLSGQNTYNEQFFGPGTRLTVL.

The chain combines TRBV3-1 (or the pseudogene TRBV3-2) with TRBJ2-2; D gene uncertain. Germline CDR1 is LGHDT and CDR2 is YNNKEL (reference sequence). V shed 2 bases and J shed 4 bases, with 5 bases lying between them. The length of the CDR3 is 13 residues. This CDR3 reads CASSQPGTGELFF. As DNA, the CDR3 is TGTGCCAGCAGCCAACCAGGCACCGGGGAGCTGTTTTTT.

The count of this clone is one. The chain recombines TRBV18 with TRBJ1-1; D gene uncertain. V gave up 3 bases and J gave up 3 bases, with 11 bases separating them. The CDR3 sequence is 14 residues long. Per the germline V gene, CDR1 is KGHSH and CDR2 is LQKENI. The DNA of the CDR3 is TGTGCCAGCTCACCGTCGTTCGGGGACACTGAAGCTTTCTTT. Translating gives CASSPSFGDTEAFF.

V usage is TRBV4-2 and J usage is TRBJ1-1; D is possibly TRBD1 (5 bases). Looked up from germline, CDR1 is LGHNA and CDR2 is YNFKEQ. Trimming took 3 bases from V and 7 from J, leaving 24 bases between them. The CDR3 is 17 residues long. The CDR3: CASSHGPRLGEDGEAFF. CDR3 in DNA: TGTGCCAGCAGCCATGGACCTCGATTGGGGGAGGATGGTGAAGCTTTCTTT.

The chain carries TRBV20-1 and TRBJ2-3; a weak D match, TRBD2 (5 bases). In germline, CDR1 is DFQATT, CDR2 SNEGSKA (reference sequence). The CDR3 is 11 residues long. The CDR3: CSGDGVDTQYF. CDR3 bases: TGCAGCGGAGACGGGGTAGATACGCAGTATTTT.

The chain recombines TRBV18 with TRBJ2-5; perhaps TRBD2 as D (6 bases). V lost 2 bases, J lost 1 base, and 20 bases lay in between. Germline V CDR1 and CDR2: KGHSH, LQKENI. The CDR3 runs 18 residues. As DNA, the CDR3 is TGTGCCAGCTCACCAAGGAGAACTCGCGGGACTCTCCAAGAGACCCAGTACTTC. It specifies CASSPRRTRGTLQETQYF.